This paragraph covers one T cell receptor (beta chain) sequence. What it binds is unknown. In the PCR, 60 Vbeta and 13 Jbeta primers were used. Profiled with immunoSEQ multiplex PCR; TCRdb holds only in-frame clones, not every one. The listing contains more than 40,000 clones. This sample was taken from a study of cytomegalovirus exposure and HLA in healthy donors. V lost 4 bases, J lost 4 bases, and 9 bases stayed unmatched. Looked up from germline, CDR1 is SGHRS and CDR2 is YFSETQ. CDR3 size: 16 residues. Study outcomes and limitations: Analyzed later, association rates of TCRs varied across HLA loci, with DRB1 most and HLA-C fewest. Among donors in an Asian-associated ancestry cluster, a later analysis reportedly found fewer N-insertions than the approximately 700-donor mean.

The source is a female donor in good health and CMV-seronegative. The V call is TRBV5-1, the J call TRBJ2-2, with 8 positions matching TRBD1. The sequenced material came from PBMCs. CDR3 nucleotides: TGCGCCAGCAGCCTTGGGGTCCAGGGGGCCACCGGGGAGCTGTTTTTT. Protein: CASSLGVQGATGELFF.